A single sample gave rise to the 17 T cell receptor beta chains below, sequenced in a study of T cell responses to AZD1222 COVID-19 vaccine. Profiling relied on immunoSEQ multiplex PCR, and the TCRdb table lists in-frame clones only, not all of them. Here the sample spans 150,000 to 200,000 clones, roughly 91% being singletons. This material consisted of peripheral blood, taken 28 days after the second AZD1222 dose. Receptors were obtained from an adult who received the AZD1222 COVID-19 vaccine.

V is TRBV30 and J is TRBJ2-2; D not resolved. Trimming pared 2 bases from V and 5 bases from J, leaving 9 bases between. The CDR3 has 13 residues. Germline CDR1 GTSNPN, CDR2 SVGIG (reference sequence). CDR3 region: CAWSPTLTGELFF. CDR3 nucleotides: TGTGCCTGGAGTCCGACCCTAACCGGGGAGCTGTTTTTT.

The chain has TRBV12-3 or TRBV12-4 and TRBJ2-5; the D is unclear. Deletions cut 6 bases from V and 3 bases from J, with 8 bases between. The CDR3 has 12 residues. CDR3 coding DNA: TGTGCCAGCAGCCCCTCCGAAGAGACCCAGTACTTC. This codes for CASSPSEETQYF.

This chain connects TRBV27 to TRBJ1-1, with D perhaps TRBD1 (5 bases). Germline assignment: CDR1 MNHEY and CDR2 SMNVEV (reference sequence). This CDR3 has 14 amino acids. V lost 7 bases and J lost 8, with 20 bases in between. The CDR3 DNA follows: TGTGCCAGCACTCCTAGGGGCAGAAAAGTAGAAGCTTTCTTT. Translating gives CASTPRGRKVEAFF.

V and J are TRBV2 and TRBJ2-5, with no clear D. Germline V lookup: CDR1 SNHLY, CDR2 FYNNEI. The CDR3 consists of 13 residues. V was shortened by 5 bases and J by 3 bases, with 10 bases between the two germline ends. CDR3 DNA: TGTGCCAGCAGTAATCAAAGGAAAGAGACCCAGTACTTC. This codes for CASSNQRKETQYF.

The rearrangement links TRBV18 to TRBJ2-7; 8 bases fit TRBD1. The CDR3 is 15 residues long. V gave up 6 bases and J gave up 7 bases; unmatched junction bases: 14. The germline V gene has CDR1 KGHSH and CDR2 LQKENI. CDR3 residues: CASSLRTGNSGEQYF. CDR3 bases: TGTGCCAGCTCCCTCAGGACAGGGAATTCGGGGGAGCAGTACTTC.

CDR3 sequence reads: CASRKGSKGNTIYF. The CDR3 DNA follows: TGTGCCAGCAGGAAGGGGTCGAAGGGAAACACCATATATTTT. This chain uses TRBV27 with TRBJ1-3, with D perhaps TRBD1 (5 bases). V was shortened by 6 bases and J by 4 bases, with 13 bases between the two germline ends. The V gene's germline CDR1 is MNHEY and CDR2 SMNVEV (reference sequence). CDR3 length equals 14 residues.

The rearrangement uses TRBV10-3 and TRBJ2-2, with D unclear. Deletions cut 9 bases from V and 2 bases from J, with 16 bases between. This CDR3 is built from 15 residues. Germline assignment: CDR1 ENHRY and CDR2 SYGVKD. In DNA form, the CDR3 reads TGTGCCATAGGAATAACGGTCGATAACACCGGGGAGCTGTTTTTT. Encoded protein: CAIGITVDNTGELFF.

This clone was recorded a few times. V is TRBV6-6 and J is TRBJ1-1; no clear D gene. Deletions cut 9 bases from V and 8 bases from J, with 13 bases between. Germline V CDR1 and CDR2: MNHNY, SVGAGI (reference sequence). The CDR3 has 11 amino acids. The CDR3 reads CASRTETEAFF. The CDR3 DNA follows: TGTGCCAGTCGCACGGAAACAGAAGCTTTCTTT.

The genes are TRBV5-1 and TRBJ2-7; 8 nucleotides line up with TRBD1. The CDR3 consists of 15 residues. The V and J ends lost 0 bases and 5 bases, in that order; junction bases with no gene match: 7. From germline, CDR1 is SGHRS and CDR2 YFSETQ. This CDR3 reads CASSLGWTGSDEQYF. CDR3 nucleotide sequence: TGCGCCAGCAGCTTGGGCTGGACAGGGTCCGACGAGCAGTACTTC.

The chain is built from TRBV7-2 and TRBJ2-7, with 14 bases matching TRBD2. The CDR3 loop spans 17 amino acids. From germline, CDR1 is SGHTA and CDR2 FQGNSA. Losses at the gene ends were 2 bases for V and 5 bases for J; bases not matched to a gene: 8. CDR3 residues: CASSLTQTSGRGNEQYF. The CDR3 DNA reads TGTGCCAGCAGCTTAACCCAGACTAGCGGGAGGGGAAACGAGCAGTACTTC.

This clone was observed a single time. The CDR3 sequence is CASNDRNANTGELFF. CDR3 coding DNA: TGCGCCAGCAACGACAGGAACGCGAACACCGGGGAGCTGTTTTTT. The gene calls are TRBV5-1 and TRBJ2-2; possibly TRBD1 for D (6 bases). Germline CDR1 is SGHRS and CDR2 is YFSETQ. Trimming cost V 6 bases and J 0 bases, with 12 bases left between them. The CDR3 sequence is 15 residues long.

This chain uses TRBV7-2 with TRBJ2-2; D unclear. The CDR3 has 14 amino acids. Per the germline V gene, CDR1 is SGHTA and CDR2 is FQGNSA. Trimming left V 6 bases short and J 0 bases short, with 8 bases between. CDR3 DNA: TGTGCCAGCAGACGCAACGCGAACACCGGGGAGCTGTTTTTT. Translating gives CASRRNANTGELFF. Using reference TRBV7-2 and TRBJ2-2 for the parts outside the CDR3, the full variable domain is GAGVSQSPSNKVTEKGKDVELRCDPISGHTALYWYRQSLGQGLEFLIYFQGNSAPDKSGLPSDRFSAERTGGSVSTLTIQRTQQEDSAVYLCASRRNANTGELFFGEGSRLTVL.

The chain couples TRBV7-2 to TRBJ1-1; D is unresolved. V was trimmed by 3 bases and J by 0 bases, leaving 11 bases between them. Germline CDR1 and CDR2: SGHTA and FQGNSA. The CDR3 spans 15 residues. The CDR3 is CASSLSSNMNTEAFF. CDR3 DNA sequence: TGTGCCAGCAGCTTGTCCTCCAATATGAACACTGAAGCTTTCTTT.

The chain recombines TRBV4-2 with TRBJ1-1; D remains unclear. CDR3 length equals 14 residues. Trimming took 0 bases from V and 6 from J, leaving 11 bases between them. Per germline, CDR1 LGHNA and CDR2 YNFKEQ. DNA for the CDR3: TGTGCCAGCAGCCAAGATGAGGGCCGGGCTGAAGCTTTCTTT. Protein: CASSQDEGRAEAFF.

The chain couples TRBV28 to TRBJ1-5; TRBD1 aligns across 7 bases. The germline V gene encodes CDR1 MDHEN and CDR2 SYDVKM. The J segment lost 4 bases and the V segment lost 5 bases, leaving 8 bases of the junction unmatched. This CDR3 is built from 15 residues. The CDR3 region is CASSPRQGGNQPQHF. The CDR3, as DNA: TGTGCCAGCAGTCCGAGGCAGGGGGGGAATCAGCCCCAGCATTTT.

In regard to this clone: The same CDR3 is also encoded by other DNA sequences in this sample. This chain uses TRBV7-2 with TRBJ2-7; tentatively, D is TRBD1 (5 bases). The V gene lost 5 bases and the J gene lost 4 bases, with 12 bases spanning the gap. The CDR3 consists of 13 residues. Germline CDR1 reads SGHTA; CDR2 reads FQGNSA. The CDR3 region is CASSPRRVYEQYF. The CDR3 DNA is TGTGCCAGCAGCCCCCGCAGGGTGTACGAGCAGTACTTC.

This sequence joins TRBV7-9 and TRBJ1-1, with 9 nucleotides matching TRBD1. Germline V gene data show CDR1 as SEHNR and CDR2 as FQNEAQ (reference sequence). The junction had 4 bases not matched to a gene; V was cut back by 4 bases and J by 4 bases. The CDR3 is made up of 14 amino acids. CDR3 sequence: CASSSGQGSTEAFF. CDR3 bases: TGTGCCAGCAGCTCCGGACAGGGGAGCACTGAAGCTTTCTTT. The entire variable domain, with the rest obtained from reference TRBV7-9 and TRBJ1-1, is as follows: DTGVSQNPRHKITKRGQNVTFRCDPISEHNRLYWYRQTLGQGPEFLTYFQNEAQLEKSRLLSDRFSAERPKGSFSTLEIQRTEQGDSAMYLCASSSGQGSTEAFFGQGTRLTVV.